These T cell receptor beta chains were read from a single sample in a study of T cell responses to AZD1222 COVID-19 vaccine. Libraries were prepared by immunoSEQ multiplex PCR; TCRdb keeps only in-frame clonotypes and omits some of them. The sample records about 170,000 clones, more than 80% being singletons. The sequenced sample was peripheral blood, obtained on day 0 of AZD1222 vaccination. The receptors come from an adult in good health. Each CDR3 is given with its conserved first and last residue. A D gene is named only where the DNA matches it firmly. A row's size may be missing; if present it is once, few, many or a size class.

DNA | CDR3 | D | V | length | size | J
TGTGCCAGCAGCCAAGACTCGACTGGGCGCTACGAGCAGTACTTC | CASSQDSTGRYEQYF | . | TRBV4-2 | 15 | . | TRBJ2-7
TGTGCCAGCAGTGAAGAAGGGCGGGACTATGGCTACACCTTC | CASSEEGRDYGYTF | . | TRBV25-1 | 14 | . | TRBJ1-2
TGTGCCAGCGGCGCGGGCGGGGGCACCGGGGAGCTGTTTTTT | CASGAGGGTGELFF | TRBD2 | TRBV6-4 | 14 | . | TRBJ2-2
TGCAGCGTCCGCACTAGCGGGGGGAGAGTCGACGAGCAGTACTTC | CSVRTSGGRVDEQYF | TRBD2 | TRBV29-1 | 15 | . | TRBJ2-7
TGCGCCAGCAGCGGGGGACGGACCCAAGAGACCCAGTACTTC | CASSGGRTQETQYF | . | TRBV5-1 | 14 | . | TRBJ2-5
TGTGCCAGCAGCCTTGGACAGGGGGGATGGAATGAGCAGTTCTTC | CASSLGQGGWNEQFF | TRBD1 | TRBV7-3 | 15 | . | TRBJ2-1
TGTGCCAGCAGGACGAGGACAGGGGGGAACAATGAGCAGTTCTTC | CASRTRTGGNNEQFF | TRBD1 | TRBV7-6 | 15 | once | TRBJ2-1
TGTGCCAGCAGTTACTCGGCAGAAAGCAATCAGCCCCAGCATTTT | CASSYSAESNQPQHF | . | TRBV6-5 | 15 | . | TRBJ1-5
TGTGCCAGCAGCTGGTGGCGGGGGAAGGGCACAGATACGCAGTATTTT | CASSWWRGKGTDTQYF | TRBD2 | TRBV7-2 | 16 | . | TRBJ2-3
TGTGCCAGCAGTTTGGGGCTTGGGGAGCAGTTCTTC | CASSLGLGEQFF | . | TRBV12-3/TRBV12-4 | 12 | . | TRBJ2-1
TGTGCCAGCAGTTTTCCAGAGACTAGCGAGCAGTACTTC | CASSFPETSEQYF | . | TRBV12-3/TRBV12-4 | 13 | few | TRBJ2-7
TGCGCCAGCAGCTTAGGCGCGGGGGACACCGGGGAGCTGTTTTTT | CASSLGAGDTGELFF | TRBD2 | TRBV5-1 | 15 | . | TRBJ2-2
TGTGCCAGCAGCTTACCAGGGAACTACAATGAGCAGTTCTTC | CASSLPGNYNEQFF | . | TRBV7-8 | 14 | . | TRBJ2-1
TGTGCCAGCAGTTTATCGTTGTTTGAGGGCCCTAATTCACCCCTCCACTTT | CASSLSLFEGPNSPLHF | . | TRBV27 | 17 | . | TRBJ1-6